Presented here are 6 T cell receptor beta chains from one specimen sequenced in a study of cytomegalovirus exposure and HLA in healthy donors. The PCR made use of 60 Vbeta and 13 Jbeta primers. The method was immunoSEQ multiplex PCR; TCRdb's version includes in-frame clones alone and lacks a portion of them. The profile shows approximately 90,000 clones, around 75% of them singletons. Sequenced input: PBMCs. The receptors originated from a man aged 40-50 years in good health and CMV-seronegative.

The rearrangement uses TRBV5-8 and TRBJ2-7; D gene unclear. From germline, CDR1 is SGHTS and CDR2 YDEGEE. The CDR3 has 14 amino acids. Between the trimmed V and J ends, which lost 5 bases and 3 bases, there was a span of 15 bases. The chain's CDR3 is CASRVEVRHYEQYF. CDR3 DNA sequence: TGTGCCAGCAGGGTTGAGGTTCGGCACTACGAGCAGTACTTC.

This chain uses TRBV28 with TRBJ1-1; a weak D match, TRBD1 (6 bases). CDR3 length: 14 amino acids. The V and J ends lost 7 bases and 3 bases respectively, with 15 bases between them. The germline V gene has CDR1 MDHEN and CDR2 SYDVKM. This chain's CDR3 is CASNGEGVYTEAFF. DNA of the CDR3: TGTGCCAGCAATGGAGAGGGGGTGTACACTGAAGCTTTCTTT.

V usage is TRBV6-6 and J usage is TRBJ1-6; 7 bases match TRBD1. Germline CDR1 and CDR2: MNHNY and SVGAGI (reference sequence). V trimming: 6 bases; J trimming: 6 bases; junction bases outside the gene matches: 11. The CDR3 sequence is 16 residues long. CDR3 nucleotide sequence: TGTGCCAGCAGCCATAACCGACAGGGACTTAATTCACCCCTCCACTTT. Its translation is CASSHNRQGLNSPLHF.

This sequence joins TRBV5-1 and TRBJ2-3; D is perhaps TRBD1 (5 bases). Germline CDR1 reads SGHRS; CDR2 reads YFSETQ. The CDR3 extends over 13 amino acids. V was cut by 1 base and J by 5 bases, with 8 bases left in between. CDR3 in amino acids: CASSLMQGDTQYF. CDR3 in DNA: TGCGCCAGCAGCTTGATGCAGGGAGATACGCAGTATTTT.

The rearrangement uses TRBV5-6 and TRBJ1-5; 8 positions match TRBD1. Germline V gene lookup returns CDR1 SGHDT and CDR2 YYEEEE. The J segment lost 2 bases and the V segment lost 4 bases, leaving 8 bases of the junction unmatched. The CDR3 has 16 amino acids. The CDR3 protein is CASSLLTGDGNQPQHF. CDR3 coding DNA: TGTGCCAGCAGCCTCCTGACAGGGGATGGCAATCAGCCCCAGCATTTT. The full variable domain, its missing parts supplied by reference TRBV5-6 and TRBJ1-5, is DAGVTQSPTHLIKTRGQQVTLRCSPKSGHDTVSWYQQALGQGPQFIFQYYEEEERQRGNFPDRFSGHQFPNYSSELNVNALLLGDSALYLCASSLLTGDGNQPQHFGDGTRLSIL.

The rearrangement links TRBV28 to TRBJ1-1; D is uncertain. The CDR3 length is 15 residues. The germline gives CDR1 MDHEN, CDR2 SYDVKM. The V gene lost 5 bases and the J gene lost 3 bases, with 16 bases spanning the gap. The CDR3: CASSHPPGVYTEAFF. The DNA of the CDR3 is TGTGCCAGCAGTCACCCACCGGGAGTTTACACTGAAGCTTTCTTT.